These 20 T cell receptor beta chains came from one sample sequenced in a study of blood T cell repertoires in COVID-19. Only in-frame clones appear in the TCRdb table, and some are missing; sequencing was by immunoSEQ multiplex PCR. The sample yields approximately 91,000 clones, over 75% seen once. The specimen was peripheral blood. These receptors were collected from an older man with acute or convalescent COVID-19.

This chain connects TRBV12-3 or TRBV12-4 to TRBJ1-2; TRBD1 might be the D (5 bases). CDR3 length: 13 amino acids. Trimming shortened V by 5 bases and J by 4 bases, and 11 bases separated the two germline ends. CDR3 sequence (DNA): TGTGCCAGCAGTCCCAGGGAGGGCTATGGCTACACCTTC. Translated: CASSPREGYGYTF.

Points on this clone: It may be a read error: a sequence one base away is much more abundant. The chain uses TRBV5-1 and TRBJ2-2; 9 nucleotides align to TRBD1. V was clipped by 9 bases and J by 6 bases; unmatched bases: 9. This CDR3 has 14 residues. Germline V lookup: CDR1 SGHRS, CDR2 YFSETQ. Written as DNA, the CDR3 is TGCGCCACCAAAGGGGACAGGGATTCCGGGGAGCTGTTTTTT. It is translated as CATKGDRDSGELFF.

In its sample, this clone was seen once. The genes are TRBV7-2 and TRBJ1-6; D remains ambiguous. Germline lookup yields CDR1 SGHTA and CDR2 FQGNSA. V was clipped by 2 bases and J by 5 bases, with 10 bases between them. The CDR3 covers 15 residues. The CDR3 region is CASSLSGQHNSPLHF. CDR3 bases: TGTGCCAGCAGCTTAAGTGGGCAGCATAATTCACCCCTCCACTTT.

This chain joins TRBV7-2 and TRBJ2-5, with 8 positions matching TRBD1. Germline values: CDR1 SGHTA, CDR2 FQGNSA. V dropped 1 base and J dropped 7; count of bases not matched to a gene: 5. This CDR3 is built from 14 residues. CDR3 in amino acids: CASSLGSQGATQYF. For the CDR3, the DNA is TGTGCCAGCAGCTTAGGGTCCCAGGGGGCGACCCAGTACTTC.

In nucleotides, the CDR3 is TGTGCCAGCAGCCAACTCTCCGGGACTAGCGGGAGCAATGAGCAGTTCTTC. This codes for CASSQLSGTSGSNEQFF. V gene TRBV4-2 combines with J gene TRBJ2-1, with 14 positions matching TRBD2. Germline V lookup: CDR1 LGHNA, CDR2 YNFKEQ. The junction had 6 bases not matched to a gene; V was cut back by 2 bases and J by 6 bases. This CDR3 contains 17 residues.

V usage is TRBV18 and J usage is TRBJ1-3, with D hard to call. The CDR3 spans 13 residues. Germline V gene lookup returns CDR1 KGHSH and CDR2 LQKENI. The V gene lost 5 bases and the J gene lost 2 bases, with 7 bases spanning the gap. The CDR3 coding sequence is TGTGCCAGCTCAGAGGCGGCTGGAAACACCATATATTTT. Translating gives CASSEAAGNTIYF.

CDR3 protein: CASSQAIQGANGELFF. In nucleotides, the CDR3 is TGTGCCAGCAGCCAAGCCATACAGGGGGCGAACGGGGAGCTGTTTTTT. The chain links TRBV3-1 (or the pseudogene TRBV3-2) to TRBJ2-2, with TRBD1 matching over 9 bases. Germline V gene data show CDR1 as LGHDT and CDR2 as YNNKEL (reference sequence). Trimming cost V 1 base and J 7 bases; bases outside gene matches: 7. CDR3 length equals 16 residues.

This clone was detected a few times. CDR3 residues: CASSLMVQQPQHF. The CDR3, as DNA: TGTGCCAGCAGTTTAATGGTGCAGCAGCCCCAGCATTTT. The J gene is TRBJ1-5, the V gene TRBV12-3 or TRBV12-4; D uncertain. Trimming removed 2 bases at V and 7 bases at J, with 9 bases between. This CDR3 region has 13 residues.

This clone has a single count. V gene TRBV2 combines with J gene TRBJ1-1, with TRBD1 as a possible D gene (5 bases). V lost 4 bases, J lost 0 bases, and 9 bases lay in between. Germline V gene data show CDR1 as SNHLY and CDR2 as FYNNEI. This CDR3 region has 14 residues. The chain's CDR3 is CASSGQFMNTEAFF. The CDR3 DNA reads as TGTGCCAGCAGTGGACAGTTCATGAACACTGAAGCTTTCTTT. Drawing the rest from reference TRBV2 and TRBJ1-1, the complete variable domain is EPEVTQTPSHQVTQMGQEVILRCVPISNHLYFYWYRQILGQKVEFLVSFYNNEISEKSEIFDDQFSVERPDGSNFTLKIRSTKLEDSAMYFCASSGQFMNTEAFFGQGTRLTVV.

The chain combines TRBV27 with TRBJ2-3; D is ambiguous. The CDR3 length is 12 residues. Trimming left V 6 bases short and J 8 bases short, with 12 bases between. Germline V lookup: CDR1 MNHEY, CDR2 SMNVEV (reference sequence). The CDR3 loop is CASSEITGTQYF. In DNA, the CDR3 is TGTGCCAGCAGCGAGATCACGGGTACGCAGTATTTT.

This chain links TRBV24-1 with TRBJ2-5; 7 bases align to TRBD1. The CDR3 consists of 15 residues. Germline lookup yields CDR1 KGHDR and CDR2 SFDVKD. With 4 bases clipped from V and 2 bases from J, the junction kept 6 bases outside the gene matches. Here the CDR3 reads CATSERDSSQETQYF. CDR3 nucleotide sequence: TGTGCCACCAGTGAAAGGGACAGCTCTCAAGAGACCCAGTACTTC.

The chain couples TRBV4-1 to TRBJ2-7, with D perhaps matching TRBD1 (5 bases). V was pared by 4 bases and J by 1 base, with 11 bases between. Germline-derived CDR1 and CDR2 are MGHRA and YSYEKL. The CDR3 runs to 14 residues. The CDR3: CASSPEDKSYEQYV. CDR3 DNA: TGCGCCAGCAGCCCTGAGGACAAGTCCTACGAGCAGTACGTC.

The chain couples TRBV2 to TRBJ2-5, with TRBD1 matching over 7 bases. Germline V gives CDR1 SNHLY, CDR2 FYNNEI. There are 14 residues in the CDR3. J was trimmed by 4 bases and V by 6 bases; bases with no gene match: 8. The CDR3, as DNA: TGTGCCAGCAGACTGGGACAGTTGTCAGAGACCCAGTACTTC. This codes for CASRLGQLSETQYF.

This sequence joins TRBV5-1 and TRBJ2-3; TRBD1 agrees at 8 bases. Germline CDR1 reads SGHRS; CDR2 reads YFSETQ. The CDR3 totals 17 residues. With 0 bases clipped from V and 3 bases from J, the junction kept 9 bases outside the gene matches. The CDR3: CASSLGDRGKLTDTQYF. The CDR3 nucleotides read TGCGCCAGCAGCTTGGGCGACAGGGGTAAATTAACAGATACGCAGTATTTT.

This clone was observed a few times. This chain connects TRBV7-2 to TRBJ1-2; possible D gene TRBD1, 6 bases. CDR3 length: 13 amino acids. In germline, CDR1 is SGHTA, CDR2 FQGNSA. The V and J ends lost 10 bases and 0 bases respectively, with 12 bases between them. The CDR3 protein is CATLQGSNYGYTF. CDR3 in DNA: TGTGCCACTCTACAGGGATCTAACTATGGCTACACCTTC.

This chain joins TRBV18 and TRBJ1-1; maybe TRBD1 (5 bases). The CDR3 covers 16 residues. Deletions cut 0 bases from V and 1 base from J, with 12 bases between. Germline V gene data show CDR1 as KGHSH and CDR2 as LQKENI. For the CDR3, the DNA is TGTGCCAGCTCACCACCGGGCCTGGGGGGGAACACTGAAGCTTTCTTT. It yields the protein CASSPPGLGGNTEAFF.

This chain links TRBV6-6 with TRBJ1-2; D gene uncertain. With 6 bases removed from V and 4 bases from J, the gap between germline ends came to 15 bases. This CDR3 spans 14 amino acids. Germline-derived CDR1 and CDR2 are MNHNY and SVGAGI (reference sequence). For the CDR3, the DNA is TGTGCCAGCAGGGTCACAGAATCATCCTATGGCTACACCTTC. This encodes CASRVTESSYGYTF.

The chain links TRBV5-1 to TRBJ1-1, with unresolved D. CDR1 SGHRS and CDR2 YFSETQ come from the germline V gene. There are 15 residues in the CDR3. Deletions cut 2 bases from V and 3 bases from J, with 14 bases between. Here the CDR3 DNA reads TGCGCCAGCAGCTTCGATGGTTCGCGGGACACTGAAGCTTTCTTT. Amino acids: CASSFDGSRDTEAFF.

This clone was observed a handful of times. The junction differs from germline at one of its ends, possibly a read error. The chain carries TRBV28 and TRBJ1-1, with TRBD1 matching over 8 bases. The CDR3 runs 15 residues. Germline V gene sequence: CDR1 MDHEN, CDR2 SYDVKM. This CDR3 is CACGPGGALKTEAFF. The CDR3 DNA reads as TGTGCCTGCGGGCCAGGGGGCGCCTTGAAGACTGAAGCTTTCTTT.

The chain uses TRBV9 and TRBJ2-3; TRBD2 agrees at 8 bases. This CDR3 contains 14 residues. Per germline, CDR1 SGDLS and CDR2 YYNGEE. The trim removed 6 bases at V and 5 bases at J, leaving 8 bases unmatched. The CDR3 is CASTISGSVDTQYF. The CDR3 DNA sequence: TGTGCCAGCACCATAAGCGGGAGTGTAGATACGCAGTATTTT.